The 20 T cell receptor beta chains listed next were all sequenced from one sample in a study of response to subunit inactivated influenza vaccine (dated by TCRdb to about 2018). Receptor amplification or capture employed RT-PCR. TCRdb lists the instrument as Illumina HiSeq 2500. TCRdb trimmed the raw reads at Q25, called clones with MiXCR and kept productive beta chains. Each CDR3 protein gets just one entry, which takes the most common genes and DNA from the rows behind it. Present in this sample are roughly 290,000 distinct CDR3 sequences, 20% to 25% of which were seen just once. Roughly 10% of the sample goes to the ten largest clones. Source: PBMCs from blood, taken about 20 months after vaccination. Receptors originate from a man aged 45 to 75 who received an inactivated influenza vaccine. Donor details come from another sample of the same person, matched by shared clones.

This clonotype was observed many times. This chain links TRBV20-1 with TRBJ1-4; D gene unclear. V gave up 3 bases and J gave up 4 bases, with 9 bases separating them. CDR1 is DFQATT and CDR2 is SNEGSKA in the germline V gene (reference sequence). This CDR3 has 13 residues. CDR3 sequence reads: CSARPGNNEKLFF. The CDR3 DNA follows: TGCAGTGCTAGGCCAGGAAATAATGAAAAACTGTTTTTT.

This clonotype was detected a few times. V gene TRBV6-2 or TRBV6-3 combines with J gene TRBJ1-2; D not certain. The CDR3 is 14 residues long. V was cut by 0 bases and J by 5 bases, with 10 bases left in between. Per germline, CDR1 MNHEY and CDR2 SVGEGT. This CDR3 is CASSYSAAAYGYTF. The CDR3 region has the DNA TGTGCCAGCAGTTACTCCGCGGCAGCGTATGGCTACACCTTC.

This chain uses TRBV3-1 with TRBJ1-5; D is uncertain. Per the germline V gene, CDR1 is LGHDT and CDR2 is YNNKEL (reference sequence). The CDR3 totals 15 residues. V dropped 1 base and J dropped 0 bases, with 7 bases sitting between them. The CDR3 loop reads CASSQGSNSNQPQHF. The CDR3 bases are TGTGCCAGCAGCCAAGGGTCCAATAGCAATCAGCCCCAGCATTTT.

This chain connects TRBV29-1 to TRBJ1-1; D ambiguous. V lost 4 bases, J lost 0 bases, and 12 bases lay in between. Looked up from germline, CDR1 is SQVTM and CDR2 is ANQGSEA. The CDR3 consists of 14 residues. The CDR3 DNA sequence: TGCAGCGTTGGAAGAACGACCATGAACACTGAAGCTTTCTTT. It codes for CSVGRTTMNTEAFF.

This clonotype was seen a few times. This sequence joins TRBV2 and TRBJ2-7, with D hard to call. The CDR3 spans 16 residues. Trimming took off 5 bases at V and 0 bases at J, with 17 bases between the two ends. Per germline, CDR1 SNHLY and CDR2 FYNNEI. The CDR3 loop reads CASSPEMFRSSYEQYF. For the CDR3, the DNA is TGTGCCAGCAGTCCTGAAATGTTTCGGAGCTCCTACGAGCAGTACTTC.

The rearrangement links TRBV20-1 to TRBJ2-7; D uncertain. Germline loops: CDR1 DFQATT, CDR2 SNEGSKA (reference sequence). V lost 6 bases and J lost 4, with 16 bases in between. The CDR3 is 13 residues long. As DNA, the CDR3 is TGCAGTGCCCGACCACTTAGTAGATACGAGCAGTACTTC. Translating it yields CSARPLSRYEQYF.

This clonotype has a count of ten or more. This chain uses TRBV29-1 with TRBJ2-5; tentative D call: TRBD1 (6 bases). This CDR3 is built from 12 residues. With 4 bases removed from V and 5 bases from J, the gap between germline ends came to 11 bases. The V gene's germline CDR1 is SQVTM and CDR2 ANQGSEA. CDR3 loop: CSVVFQGETQYF. CDR3 nucleotides: TGCAGCGTTGTGTTTCAGGGGGAGACCCAGTACTTC.

This chain connects TRBV11-1 to TRBJ2-6; a possible D gene is TRBD2 (6 bases). This CDR3 contains 20 residues. Germline V lookup: CDR1 SGHAT, CDR2 FQDESV (reference sequence). Trimming left V 6 bases short and J 2 bases short, with 26 bases between. The CDR3 loop reads CASSPPGLPSLAPGANVLTF. The CDR3 bases are TGTGCCAGCAGTCCGCCGGGACTTCCTTCTCTGGCTCCTGGGGCCAACGTCCTGACTTTC.

This clonotype was observed many times. This chain joins TRBV19 and TRBJ1-5; D perhaps matches TRBD1 (5 bases). V shed 5 bases and J shed 7 bases, with 12 bases lying between them. The CDR3 sequence is 13 residues long. Germline V lookup: CDR1 LNHDA, CDR2 SQIVND (reference sequence). CDR3 sequence reads: CASSPGPGQPQHF. Here the CDR3 DNA reads TGTGCCAGTAGTCCTGGCCCAGGGCAGCCCCAGCATTTT. The full variable domain, its missing parts supplied by reference TRBV19 and TRBJ1-5, is DGGITQSPKYLFRKEGQNVTLSCEQNLNHDAMYWYRQDPGQGLRLIYYSQIVNDFQKGDIAEGYSVSREKKESFPLTVTSAQKNPTAFYLCASSPGPGQPQHFGDGTRLSIL.

This chain uses TRBV25-1 with TRBJ2-7; TRBD2 is a possible D gene (7 bases). Trimming shortened V by 3 bases and J by 3 bases, and 18 bases separated the two germline ends. This CDR3 has 16 residues. Per the germline V gene, CDR1 is MGHDK and CDR2 is SYGVNS. CDR3 sequence: CASSDSWGGTSYEQYF. The CDR3 nucleotides read TGTGCCAGCAGTGATAGTTGGGGGGGCACAAGCTACGAGCAGTACTTC.

V and J are TRBV12-5 and TRBJ2-1, with a weak D call TRBD1 (6 bases). The CDR3 has 15 residues. V was shortened by 1 base and J by 1 base, with 8 bases between the two germline ends. The V gene's germline CDR1 is LGHNT and CDR2 FRNRAP. The CDR3: CASGLDRDSYNEQFF. CDR3 nucleotides: TGTGCTAGTGGTTTGGACAGGGATTCCTACAATGAGCAGTTCTTC.

This clonotype was detected only a few times. The V call is TRBV20-1, the J call TRBJ1-6; 7 bases fit TRBD1. The CDR3 loop spans 13 amino acids. V dropped 3 bases and J dropped 6; count of bases not matched to a gene: 2. CDR1 is DFQATT and CDR2 is SNEGSKA in the germline V gene (reference sequence). The CDR3 sequence is CSASGTVNSPLHF. CDR3 DNA sequence: TGCAGTGCTAGTGGGACAGTTAATTCACCCCTCCACTTT.

In this sample, this clonotype turned up many times. At one boundary the junction diverges from the germline segment, which might be a read error. J is TRBJ1-6 and V is TRBV5-1, with a tentative D call TRBD1 (6 bases). This CDR3 spans 12 amino acids. Germline-derived CDR1 and CDR2 are SGHRS and YFSETQ. The CDR3 DNA sequence: TGCGCCAGCAGCTTGAGGTCCCGGGACACCTGCTTT. Translation: CASSLRSRDTCF. Complete variable domain (other parts from reference TRBV5-1 and TRBJ1-6): KAGVTQTPRYLIKTRGQQVTLSCSPISGHRSVSWYQQTPGQGLQFLFEYFSETQRNKGNFPGRFSGRQFSNSRSEMNVSTLELGDSALYLCASSLRSRDTCFGNGTRLTVT.

V and J are TRBV9 and TRBJ2-5, with 10 bases fitting TRBD2. The V gene's germline CDR1 is SGDLS and CDR2 YYNGEE. The V and J ends lost 4 bases and 5 bases, in that order; junction bases with no gene match: 8. This CDR3 region has 15 residues. The CDR3 bases are TGTGCCAGCAGCCATGGTAGCGGGGGGCGTGAGACCCAGTACTTC. This sequence encodes CASSHGSGGRETQYF.

The J gene is TRBJ2-2, the V gene TRBV5-1; D unresolved. Germline CDR1 SGHRS, CDR2 YFSETQ. The V end was cut by 4 bases, the J end by 6 bases, with 13 bases between. The CDR3 covers 14 residues. CDR3 DNA sequence: TGCGCCAGCAGCCCGATTCAAGGCCCCGGGGAGCTGTTTTTT. It encodes CASSPIQGPGELFF.

This clonotype was detected a few times. This chain uses TRBV7-6 with TRBJ1-3; D is possibly TRBD1 (6 bases). CDR1 SGHVS and CDR2 FNYEAQ come from the germline V gene. Trimming shortened V by 3 bases and J by 2 bases, and 11 bases separated the two germline ends. The CDR3 runs 15 residues. The CDR3 is CASSLSPGAGNTIYF. The CDR3 nucleotides read TGTGCCAGCAGCTTGAGTCCAGGGGCTGGAAACACCATATATTTT.

The rearrangement uses TRBV29-1 and TRBJ2-7, with 7 bases identical to TRBD2. The V and J ends lost 4 bases and 4 bases, in that order; junction bases with no gene match: 7. Germline-derived CDR1 and CDR2 are SQVTM and ANQGSEA. The CDR3 has 13 residues. Here the CDR3 reads CSVVLAGRYEQYF. The CDR3 DNA sequence: TGCAGCGTTGTATTAGCCGGGAGGTACGAGCAGTACTTC.

V and J are TRBV14 and TRBJ2-1, with 9 bases matching TRBD2. V lost 3 bases and J lost 5; bases outside the gene matches: 5. Germline V lookup: CDR1 SGHDN, CDR2 FVKESK. The CDR3 runs to 15 residues. The CDR3 DNA follows: TGTGCCAGCAGCCACCGGGGACTAGCAGACAATGAGCAGTTCTTC. Protein sequence: CASSHRGLADNEQFF.

This rearrangement joins TRBV9 to TRBJ1-2; D might be TRBD1 (6 bases). Trimming pared 0 bases from V and 2 bases from J, leaving 11 bases between. Germline values: CDR1 SGDLS, CDR2 YYNGEE. This CDR3 is built from 15 residues. CDR3 nucleotide sequence: TGTGCCAGCAGCGTAGACGGGGGGCTCAACTATGGCTACACCTTC. Residues: CASSVDGGLNYGYTF.

The chain links TRBV12-3 or TRBV12-4 to TRBJ1-1; weak D call: TRBD1 (6 bases). The CDR3 totals 17 residues. Trimming took 3 bases from V and 0 from J, leaving 17 bases between them. CDR3 DNA sequence: TGTGCCAGCAGTTTTTTGGGGGGCATGGGGTTGAACACTGAAGCTTTCTTT. Protein: CASSFLGGMGLNTEAFF.